The 16 T cell receptor beta chains presented below share a single source sample, sequenced in a study of T-cell memory formation after mild COVID-19. TCRdb itself ran the 5' RACE reads through MiXCR, one entry per CDR3 protein. The data contain approximately 100,000 distinct CDR3 sequences, more than 20% of them singletons. The sequencing sample was made of PBMCs or a T cell subset sorted from them (not recorded which). The receptors were gathered from a man aged 18 to 30 who had mild COVID-19 (a few samples of this study predate the infection). Cell type and time point are not known.

This clonotype was seen more than once but under ten times. This chain joins TRBV4-2 and TRBJ2-1; possible D gene TRBD1, 6 bases. The CDR3 is 13 amino acids. V lost 1 base and J 8 bases, leaving 9 bases between the germline ends. Germline loops: CDR1 LGHNA, CDR2 YNFKEQ. The CDR3 DNA follows: TGTGCCAGCAGCCAAGTAAAGGGGGATGAGCAGTTCTTC. This gives the protein CASSQVKGDEQFF.

The chain carries TRBV7-2 and TRBJ2-7; no definite D call. The CDR3 length is 15 residues. In germline, CDR1 is SGHTA, CDR2 FQGNSA. V lost 0 bases and J 5 bases, leaving 14 bases between the germline ends. The CDR3 protein is CASSLALPGQNEQYF. CDR3 DNA sequence: TGTGCCAGCAGCTTAGCCCTCCCCGGGCAAAACGAGCAGTACTTC.

This clonotype was seen a few times. The V gene is TRBV7-3, the J gene TRBJ2-7; 9 nucleotides align to TRBD1. The CDR3 loop spans 14 amino acids. Germline V gene data show CDR1 as SGHTA and CDR2 as FQGTGA. The V segment lost 5 bases and the J segment 7 bases; nucleotides outside the gene matches: 9. The CDR3, as DNA: TGTGCCAGCAGCCTTCGACAGGGGGTAGGGGAGCAGTACGTC. Its translation is CASSLRQGVGEQYV.

This clonotype was seen a few times. This rearrangement joins TRBV14 to TRBJ2-7, with D possibly TRBD1 on 6 matching bases. There are 14 residues in the CDR3. The V and J ends lost 1 base and 3 bases respectively, with 10 bases between them. The germline gives CDR1 SGHDN, CDR2 FVKESK. The CDR3: CASSQGVRGYEQYF. CDR3 nucleotides: TGTGCCAGCAGCCAAGGGGTCAGGGGCTACGAGCAGTACTTC. The whole variable domain, remainder taken from reference TRBV14 and TRBJ2-7, is EAGVTQFPSHSVIEKGQTVTLRCDPISGHDNLYWYRRVMGKEIKFLLHFVKESKQDESGMPNNRFLAERTGGTYSTLKVQPAELEDSGVYFCASSQGVRGYEQYFGPGTRLTVT.

This sequence joins TRBV6-2 or TRBV6-3 and TRBJ2-5; no clear D. The CDR3 runs to 15 residues. The ends were cut back, 2 bases at V and 4 bases at J, with 14 bases in the middle. Germline V lookup: CDR1 MNHEY, CDR2 SVGEGT. CDR3 in DNA: TGTGCCAGCAGTTACGTGGGGATCCTCGGAGAGACCCAGTACTTC. Encoded protein: CASSYVGILGETQYF.

The chain couples TRBV15 to TRBJ2-7; 7 bases map to TRBD1. The V and J ends lost 0 bases and 4 bases, in that order; junction bases with no gene match: 3. CDR3 length: 14 residues. Germline V gives CDR1 LNHNV, CDR2 YYDKDF (reference sequence). CDR3 in amino acids: CATSRERGQYEQYF. The CDR3 region has the DNA TGTGCCACCAGCAGAGAAAGGGGGCAATACGAGCAGTACTTC.

J is TRBJ1-2 and V is TRBV20-1; D possibly corresponds to TRBD1 (5 bases). Germline CDR1 is DFQATT and CDR2 is SNEGSKA (reference sequence). V was shortened by 3 bases and J by 2 bases, with 19 bases between the two germline ends. The length of the CDR3 is 16 residues. CDR3 loop: CSARDLTGTANYGYTF. The CDR3 DNA reads TGCAGTGCTAGGGACCTTACCGGGACCGCCAACTATGGCTACACCTTC.

V and J are TRBV7-9 and TRBJ1-1; a possible D gene is TRBD1 (5 bases). Trimming left V 0 bases short and J 11 bases short, with 16 bases between. The CDR3 sequence is 14 residues long. The germline V gene has CDR1 SEHNR and CDR2 FQNEAQ (reference sequence). The CDR3 here is CASSLALGGAGAFF. The CDR3 DNA is TGTGCCAGCAGCTTAGCTTTGGGGGGAGCCGGGGCTTTCTTT. Together with reference TRBV7-9 and TRBJ1-1, the CDR3 gives the full variable domain: DTGVSQNPRHKITKRGQNVTFRCDPISEHNRLYWYRQTLGQGPEFLTYFQNEAQLEKSRLLSDRFSAERPKGSFSTLEIQRTEQGDSAMYLCASSLALGGAGAFFGQGTRLTVV.

This chain links TRBV24-1 with TRBJ1-6; D perhaps matches TRBD1 (6 bases). Trimming removed 2 bases at V and 6 bases at J, with 7 bases between. Germline loops: CDR1 KGHDR, CDR2 SFDVKD. This CDR3 has 14 amino acids. This chain's CDR3 is CATSDSDSNSPLHF. The CDR3 DNA reads TGTGCCACCAGTGATTCGGACAGTAATTCACCCCTCCACTTT.

The CDR3: CASSQAADRGPYEQYV. The CDR3 coding sequence is TGCGCCAGCAGCCAAGCGGCCGATAGGGGGCCCTACGAGCAGTACGTC. The chain employs TRBV4-3 and TRBJ2-7, with 7 bases fitting TRBD1. Germline loops: CDR1 LGHNA, CDR2 YSLEER. The V gene end was trimmed by 1 base and the J gene end by 2 bases; junction bases not matched to a gene: 8. The CDR3 spans 16 residues.

This clonotype has a handful of counts. This CDR3 reads CASSQDGGKGETQYF. The CDR3 nucleotides read TGCGCCAGCAGCCAAGACGGGGGCAAGGGAGAGACCCAGTACTTC. The chain uses TRBV4-3 and TRBJ2-5; D could derive from TRBD1 or TRBD2 (6 bases each). Germline-derived CDR1 and CDR2 are LGHNA and YSLEER. The CDR3 spans 15 residues. The V and J ends lost 0 bases and 4 bases respectively, with 12 bases between them.

This clonotype has just a few counts. The chain combines TRBV7-9 with TRBJ2-1; 10 bases are a match to TRBD2. The J segment lost 8 bases and the V segment lost 5 bases, leaving 6 bases of the junction unmatched. Germline assignment: CDR1 SEHNR and CDR2 FQNEAQ (reference sequence). CDR3 length: 14 residues. The CDR3 protein is CASSKSGLAYEQFF. DNA of the CDR3: TGTGCCAGCAGCAAGTCGGGACTAGCGTATGAGCAGTTCTTC.

The chain couples TRBV4-2 to TRBJ2-3, with 13 nucleotides matching TRBD2. The CDR3 covers 16 residues. CDR1 LGHNA and CDR2 YNFKEQ come from the germline V gene. V shed 2 bases and J 7 bases; nucleotides not matched to a gene: 6. The DNA of the CDR3 is TGTGCCAGCAGCCAAAGCGGGACTAGCGGGATTTATACGCAGTATTTT. Translating it yields CASSQSGTSGIYTQYF.

This clonotype was seen a few times. The chain employs TRBV15 and TRBJ1-5; D gene ambiguous. CDR1 is LNHNV and CDR2 is YYDKDF in the germline V gene (reference sequence). Deletions cut 0 bases from V and 4 bases from J, with 4 bases between. CDR3 length: 13 amino acids. CDR3 coding DNA: TGTGCCACCAGCAGAGAGTGGAATCAGCCCCAGCATTTT. This sequence encodes CATSREWNQPQHF.

The CDR3 coding sequence is TGTGCCAGCAGCTTCGTTCAGCTGATAGGAGAGACCCAGTACTTC. Its translation: CASSFVQLIGETQYF. The gene calls are TRBV7-9 and TRBJ2-5; the D is unclear. The germline CDR1 and CDR2 sequences are SEHNR and FQNEAQ (reference sequence). V was clipped by 3 bases and J by 4 bases, with 15 bases between them. This CDR3 has 15 residues. The full variable domain, in which reference TRBV7-9 and TRBJ2-5 provide the parts outside the CDR3, is DTGVSQNPRHKITKRGQNVTFRCDPISEHNRLYWYRQTLGQGPEFLTYFQNEAQLEKSRLLSDRFSAERPKGSFSTLEIQRTEQGDSAMYLCASSFVQLIGETQYFGPGTRLLVL.

The chain links TRBV20-1 to TRBJ1-1, with TRBD1 matching 7 bases. This CDR3 has 12 residues. Germline values: CDR1 DFQATT, CDR2 SNEGSKA (reference sequence). The CDR3 loop reads CSTNRGNTEAFF. The CDR3 nucleotides read TGCAGCACTAACAGGGGGAACACTGAAGCTTTCTTT.